These 13 T cell receptor beta chains were sequenced from one sample in a study of T cell responses to AZD1222 COVID-19 vaccine. Clones were read by immunoSEQ multiplex PCR, and TCRdb kept only the in-frame ones, dropping some. The data contain around 180,000 clones, about nine tenths of them singletons. The sequenced sample was peripheral blood, obtained on day 0 of AZD1222 vaccination. Receptors originate from an adult in good health.

The chain recombines TRBV5-1 with TRBJ2-7; 7 nucleotides line up with TRBD1. The CDR3 spans 14 residues. The germline CDR1 and CDR2 sequences are SGHRS and YFSETQ. J was trimmed by 2 bases and V by 4 bases; bases with no gene match: 6. CDR3: CASSETGTAYEQYF. CDR3 sequence (DNA): TGCGCCAGCAGCGAGACCGGGACAGCCTACGAGCAGTACTTC.

The rearrangement links TRBV6-5 to TRBJ1-4; the D gene is possibly TRBD1 (6 bases). This CDR3 has 15 amino acids. Per the germline V gene, CDR1 is MNHEY and CDR2 is SVGAGI. The V and J ends lost 7 bases and 7 bases respectively, with 19 bases between them. Here the CDR3 reads CASKRVGGALEKLFF. The CDR3 nucleotides read TGTGCCAGCAAGAGAGTAGGGGGGGCACTTGAAAAACTGTTTTTT.

The chain has TRBV3-1 (or the pseudogene TRBV3-2) and TRBJ2-1, with D possibly being TRBD2 (6 bases). The germline V gene has CDR1 LGHDT and CDR2 YNNKEL (reference sequence). Trimming removed 3 bases from V and 13 bases from J, with 22 bases in between. The CDR3 extends over 15 amino acids. This chain's CDR3 is CASSHGDFVLRDQFF. The CDR3 bases are TGTGCCAGCAGCCATGGGGACTTTGTCCTCAGAGACCAGTTCTTC.

CDR3 in DNA: TGTGCCAGCAGGTGGGGGGATGAGCAGTTCTTC. The encoded protein is CASRWGDEQFF. The V gene is TRBV12-3 or TRBV12-4, the J gene TRBJ2-1, with D possibly matching TRBD2 (6 bases). The length of the CDR3 is 11 residues. V was trimmed by 6 bases and J by 8 bases, leaving 8 bases between them.

This clone is medium-sized (0.01 to 0.1%) in the sample. The chain recombines TRBV7-9 with TRBJ2-7, with a tentative D call TRBD1 (5 bases). The CDR3 consists of 16 residues. V gave up 4 bases and J gave up 2 bases, with 18 bases separating them. The V gene's germline CDR1 is SEHNR and CDR2 FQNEAQ (reference sequence). The DNA for the CDR3 is TGTGCCAGCAGCTCCATGTCCGACAGCCTTCCCTACGAGCAGTACTTC. Protein product: CASSSMSDSLPYEQYF.

V and J are TRBV6-2 or TRBV6-3 and TRBJ2-7; 7 nucleotides line up with TRBD2. Germline CDR1 MNHEY, CDR2 SVGEGT. The V gene end was trimmed by 5 bases and the J gene end by 0 bases; junction bases not matched to a gene: 7. This CDR3 region has 15 residues. The CDR3 sequence is CASSRLAESSYEQYF. For the CDR3, the DNA is TGTGCCAGCAGTCGACTAGCAGAGAGCTCCTACGAGCAGTACTTC.

The J gene is TRBJ2-7, the V gene TRBV4-2, with TRBD2 identical over 10 bases. The ends lost 0 bases at V and 2 bases at J; junction bases unmatched: 1. This CDR3 contains 15 residues. The germline V gene has CDR1 LGHNA and CDR2 YNFKEQ. CDR3 loop: CASSQDLAGAYEQYF. CDR3 sequence (DNA): TGTGCCAGCAGCCAAGATCTAGCGGGAGCCTACGAGCAGTACTTC.

V gene TRBV27 combines with J gene TRBJ2-7, with 7 positions matching TRBD2. The V gene end was trimmed by 6 bases and the J gene end by 1 base; junction bases not matched to a gene: 6. The germline gives CDR1 MNHEY, CDR2 SMNVEV (reference sequence). CDR3 length: 14 residues. CDR3 amino acids: CASSGTTTSYEQYF. The CDR3 nucleotides are TGTGCCAGCAGCGGGACTACCACATCCTACGAGCAGTACTTC.

This rearrangement joins TRBV25-1 to TRBJ2-2, with D hard to call. Germline V gene lookup returns CDR1 MGHDK and CDR2 SYGVNS. This CDR3 comprises 11 residues. The V end was cut by 10 bases, the J end by 6 bases, with 9 bases between. For the CDR3, the DNA is TGTGCCACCCTAGGGCCCGGGGAGCTGTTTTTT. Its protein product is CATLGPGELFF.

The chain carries TRBV30 and TRBJ1-4; D is possibly TRBD1 (5 bases). Germline CDR1 reads GTSNPN; CDR2 reads SVGIG (reference sequence). Between the trimmed V and J ends, which lost 5 bases and 4 bases, there was a span of 11 bases. The CDR3 covers 13 residues. The CDR3 nucleotides read TGTGCCTGGGAAGGGGCCGTTAATGAAAAACTGTTTTTT. Its translation is CAWEGAVNEKLFF.

The chain recombines TRBV11-2 with TRBJ1-5; D unclear. The CDR3 has 12 amino acids. Germline V gene sequence: CDR1 SGHAT, CDR2 FQNNGV. V lost 3 bases, J lost 3 bases, and 3 bases lay in between. The CDR3 DNA is TGTGCCAGCAGCTTCCCCAATCAGCCCCAGCATTTT. Amino acid sequence: CASSFPNQPQHF.

The table lists this clone with a count of one. V usage is TRBV18 and J usage is TRBJ2-2, with D hard to call. This CDR3 spans 13 amino acids. The V end lost 0 bases, the J end lost 5 bases, and 4 bases lay between the germline ends. Per the germline V gene, CDR1 is KGHSH and CDR2 is LQKENI. For the CDR3, the DNA is TGTGCCAGCTCACCACCGGGGACCGGGGAGCTGTTTTTT. This codes for CASSPPGTGELFF.

The V gene is TRBV19, the J gene TRBJ1-2; 8 bases are shared with TRBD1. Losses at the gene ends were 10 bases for V and 2 bases for J; bases not matched to a gene: 6. CDR1 and CDR2 from the germline V gene are LNHDA and SQIVND (reference sequence). This CDR3 comprises 13 residues. CDR3 in amino acids: CATRQGPNYGYTF. The CDR3 DNA is TGTGCCACGAGACAGGGGCCAAACTATGGCTACACCTTC.